Here is one T cell receptor (beta chain) with its context. What this receptor recognizes is not known. The sample holds no much larger clone one base away, and base qualities are not on file. The CDR3 regions of human TCRbeta chains were analyzed by immunosequencing. The source study handled its data this way. Repertoire TCRs were matched against a reference library of SARS-CoV-2-specific TCRs generated with the MIRA antigen-specificity platform. Breadth was defined as the fraction of unique TCRs that were SARS-CoV-2-associated, and depth was defined as the fraction of total T cells that were SARS-CoV-2-associated. Using the MIRA data, every spike-specific TCR was mapped to the spike region that the TCR reacted to and assigned to either a CD4 or a CD8 class. Log10-transformed breadth and depth values were compared by one-way ANOVA with Sidak's multiple comparisons tests. This is the immuneACCESS table as TCRdb keeps it, with only in-frame sequences that have V and J called. A part of the clones is gone; compared with another copy, unresolved V genes explain less than half, and the rest is unexplained. V, J and clone size reflect that table, while D and trimming were determined from the DNA. In this sample the table shows 98,000 or so clones, around 84% of which occur a single time. Over 3% of the sample is in the top ten clones.

According to the study, the label for this sample's time point signals: baseline before first vaccination. Vaccinee samples came from UK trials COV001 and COV002, including a single-blind randomized controlled phase 2/3 trial of AZD1222 (ChAdOx1 nCoV-19) in healthy adults. Trial participant PBMC samples were collected at day 0 and day 28 after the second dose for TCRbeta chain sequencing. Inclusive of the bounding cysteine and phenylalanine, the CDR3 is 15 residues long. Only the CDR3 DNA is retained, 45 bases long and in frame from the first base. V is reduced by 5 bases and J by 3 bases, leaving a spacing of 14 bases between them. The germline V gene provides CDR1 MDHEN and CDR2 SYDVKM. The data stem from a study of T cell responses to AZD1222 COVID-19 vaccine listed by TCRdb under 2021. Background for the entire study: AZD1222 recipients whose second dose came at about 4 weeks and those whose second dose came at about 12 weeks were combined into one group, since spike-specific TCR depth and breadth did not differ between the two schedules. A total of over 230 trial participants underwent TCR sequencing, of whom around 200 received two doses of AZD1222 and around 26 received two doses of the MenACWY control vaccine. Enrollment into the trials was organized by age into subgroups of 18-55, 56-69 and 70-plus years, and those subgroups contained about 150, 27 and 61 TCR-sequenced participants, respectively.

Points the paper makes about the study in general: In the small 56-69-year group, the increase in depth fell short of significance, most likely because of low power. The vaccine-associated CD4 TCRs covered the entire spike protein, and the dominant responses fell in regions 160-218 and 743-854. Reportedly, almost half of the unique spike-specific TCRs recognized epitopes lying outside the regions that are mutated in the B.1.351 and B.1.1.7 variants. Because no day 14 peak-response samples were available, repertoires were characterized only after the peak T cell response. After two AZD1222 doses, spike-specific TCR breadth and depth were significantly higher than at day 0 and than in MenACWY recipients. Conclusions about previously exposed vaccinees are limited because only six or seven AZD1222 recipients were SARS-CoV-2 seropositive at baseline. Participants were mostly white British, with more females than males. The authors suggested clonal diversity may have been underestimated.

The chain employs TRBV28 and TRBJ2-1, and possibly TRBD1, on 6 matching bases. Sample: peripheral blood, taken on day 0 of AZD1222 vaccination. This TCR was sampled from an adult in good health. The DNA sequence is TGTGCCAGCAGTCTAAGGGGGTTCGGCTACAATGAGCAGTTCTTC. This gives the protein CASSLRGFGYNEQFF.